This T cell receptor beta chain derives from a study of CD8+ T cells in alopecia areata (dated by TCRdb to the late 2010s). As for the study more broadly: Treated patients were enrolled in an open-label pilot trial of oral tofacitinib, 5 to 10 mg twice daily, for moderate-to-severe alopecia areata. To study T cell clonal expansion in alopecia areata, the researchers applied high-throughput TCRbeta sequencing to both the C3H/HeJ mouse model and human patients. Scalp clonality was compared across normal scalp (n=4), patchy alopecia areata scalp (n=8), and alopecia totalis/universalis scalp (n=8). Patients stayed on tofacitinib for 6 to 18 months and then had 6 months of follow-up off drug so that delayed response and recurrence could be assessed. On the human side, TCRbeta sequencing was run on scalp tissue and on sorted CD4+ and CD8+ peripheral blood T cells from healthy controls and from alopecia areata patients with either patchy or totalis/universalis disease. Tofacitinib-treated patients had biopsies at baseline and at 4 and 24 weeks of treatment, with a later scalp biopsy in several patients. The RNA source kit depended on sample type: the PAXgene miRNA kit for fixed scalp, the miRNeasy kit for PBMCs, and the RNeasy kit for mouse skin. TCRbeta CDR3 regions were amplified by immunoSEQ multiplex PCR using 35 Vbeta forward and 13 Jbeta reverse primers. What the research found in general, with its limitations: TCR sequences shared between patients were less clear than in mice, possibly partly because of HLA diversity in the patient population. Scalp TCR repertoire analysis is complicated because resident alphabeta T cells in normal human skin are also sequenced, whereas mouse skin is dominated by gammadelta T cells. Compared with normal scalp, lesional scalp, particularly in alopecia totalis/universalis, had higher clonality and more expanded CD8+ clones, which suggests antigenic drive.

To prepare the library, the immunoSEQ multiplex PCR assay was applied. For TCR sequencing, RNA was extracted from every sample and reverse transcribed into cDNA to serve as template. First-strand cDNA was synthesized with SuperScript III using a 2:1 mix of oligo-dT and random hexamers. A synthetic immune receptor repertoire was used to gauge amplification bias, and whatever bias remained was removed computationally. In the original analysis: Raw reads were preprocessed to remove errors, and CDR3 was defined by IMGT conventions from the conserved cysteine to phenylalanine. To get clonality, Shannon entropy was normalized by log2 of the number of productive unique TCRs and the result was subtracted from 1. CD4 or CD8 identity of scalp clones was inferred by cross-referencing scalp TCRbeta sequences with sorted blood CD4 and CD8 repertoires. Held by TCRdb, this immuneACCESS table contains in-frame sequences only and omits some clones. Under half of the omission traces to an unresolved V gene where checked; the cause of the rest is unknown. The D gene and trimming were derived from the DNA, and the V and J assignments and clone size from that table. In all, the sample holds about 170,000 clones, and less than 80% of those were seen once. The ten largest clones capture about an eighth of the sample.

CDR3 length: 14 amino acids, cysteine to phenylalanine. Only the CDR3 DNA is retained, 42 bases long and in frame from the first base. Relative to germline, V is 4 bases shorter and J is 0 bases shorter, with 11 bases between their ends. CDR1 and CDR2 are drawn from the germline V gene: SGHRS, YFSETQ. Interpreted using the paper, the time point label stands for: baseline before oral tofacitinib. Lesional scalp punch biopsies and peripheral blood were obtained from alopecia areata patients. PBMCs were isolated by density centrifugation and stained for CD3, CD4 and CD8, and CD4+ and CD8+ T cells were sorted on a FACSAria. With respect to this clone: Its antigen remains unidentified. Per-nucleotide qualities are absent, and no much larger clonotype sits a single base away.

The V and J segments used are TRBV5-1 and TRBJ2-7; no D gene is confidently identified. This specimen was CD8+ T cells sorted from blood, taken at week 0. The receptor comes from a human donor with alopecia areata. The DNA sequence follows: TGCGCCAGCAGCGGGAAGGACGGCTCCTACGAGCAGTACTTC. The resulting protein is CASSGKDGSYEQYF.